The TCR beta chain under discussion was sequenced for a study of siplizumab effects on memory and regulatory T cells. Sequencing was performed with immunoSEQ multiplex PCR; in TCRdb, only in-frame clones are kept and a portion is missing. The sample lists 75,000 to 95,000 clones, 85% to 90% seen once, with approximately 15% in the top ten. The CDR3 totals 14 residues. Germline V CDR1 and CDR2: SGHTA, FQGNSA. The germline V and J ends were trimmed by 1 base and 6 bases, with 13 bases remaining between them. Sequencing input: CD4+ T cells sorted from blood. The chain links TRBV7-2 to TRBJ2-7, with D possibly TRBD2 on 6 matching bases. The TCR comes from a human donor in good health. CDR3 sequence: CASSLGGGPGEQYF. The CDR3 DNA reads TGTGCCAGCAGCTTAGGGGGAGGTCCCGGCGAGCAGTACTTC.